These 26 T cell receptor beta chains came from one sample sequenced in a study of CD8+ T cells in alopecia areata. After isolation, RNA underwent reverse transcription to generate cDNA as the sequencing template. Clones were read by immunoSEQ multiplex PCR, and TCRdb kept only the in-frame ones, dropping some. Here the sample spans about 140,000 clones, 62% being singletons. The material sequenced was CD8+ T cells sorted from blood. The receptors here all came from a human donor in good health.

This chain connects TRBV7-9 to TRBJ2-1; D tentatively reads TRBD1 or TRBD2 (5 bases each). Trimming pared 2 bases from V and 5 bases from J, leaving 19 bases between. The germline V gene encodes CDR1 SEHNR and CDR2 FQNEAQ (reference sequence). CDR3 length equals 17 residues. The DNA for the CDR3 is TGTGCCAGCAGCTTACCCATCGGGGCTAGACGGAACAATGAGCAGTTCTTC. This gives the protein CASSLPIGARRNNEQFF.

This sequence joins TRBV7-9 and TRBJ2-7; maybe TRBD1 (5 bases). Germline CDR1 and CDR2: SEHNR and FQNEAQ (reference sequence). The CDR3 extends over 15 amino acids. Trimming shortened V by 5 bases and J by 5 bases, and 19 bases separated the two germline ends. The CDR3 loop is CASSQPDLGRDEQYF. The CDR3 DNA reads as TGTGCCAGCAGCCAGCCCGATCTAGGCAGGGACGAGCAGTACTTC.

The CDR3 bases are TGTGCCAGCAGCTCCCTAAGAGGTCCACCTAGCAATCAGCCCCAGCATTTT. Amino acids: CASSSLRGPPSNQPQHF. This chain uses TRBV27 with TRBJ1-5, with D unresolved. CDR1 and CDR2 (germline): MNHEY, SMNVEV (reference sequence). Trimming stripped 6 bases from V and 0 bases from J, with 18 bases between. CDR3 size: 17 residues.

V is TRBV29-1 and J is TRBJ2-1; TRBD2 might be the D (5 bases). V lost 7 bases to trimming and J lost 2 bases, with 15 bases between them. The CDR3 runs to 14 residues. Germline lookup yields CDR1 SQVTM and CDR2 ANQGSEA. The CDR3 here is CSAWNRETYNEQFF. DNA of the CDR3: TGCAGCGCGTGGAATAGGGAGACCTACAATGAGCAGTTCTTC.

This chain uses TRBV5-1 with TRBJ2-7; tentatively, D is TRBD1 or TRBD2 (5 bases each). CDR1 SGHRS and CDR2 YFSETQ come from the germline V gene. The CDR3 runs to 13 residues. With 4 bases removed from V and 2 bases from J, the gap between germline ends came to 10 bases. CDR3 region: CASSRGGTYEQYF. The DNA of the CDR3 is TGCGCCAGCAGCCGGGGCGGAACCTACGAGCAGTACTTC.

CDR3 residues: CSARGSDGYTF. CDR3 nucleotide sequence: TGCAGTGCTAGAGGGTCGGACGGCTACACCTTC. The chain employs TRBV20-1 and TRBJ1-2; D gene ambiguous. The length of the CDR3 is 11 residues. Trimming cost V 1 base and J 8 bases, with 8 bases left between them. Germline V gene lookup returns CDR1 DFQATT and CDR2 SNEGSKA (reference sequence).

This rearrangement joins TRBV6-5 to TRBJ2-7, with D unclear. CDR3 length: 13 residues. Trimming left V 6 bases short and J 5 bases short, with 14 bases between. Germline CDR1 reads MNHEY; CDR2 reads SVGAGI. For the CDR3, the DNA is TGTGCCAGCAGCCCAACCGTCCTGAACGAGCAGTACTTC. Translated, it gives CASSPTVLNEQYF.

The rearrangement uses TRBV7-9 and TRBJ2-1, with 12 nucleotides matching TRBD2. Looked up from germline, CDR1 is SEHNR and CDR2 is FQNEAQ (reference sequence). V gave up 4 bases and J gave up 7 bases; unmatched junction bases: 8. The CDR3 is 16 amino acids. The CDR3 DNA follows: TGTGCCAGCAGCTCATTGACTAGCGGGAGAGCGAATGAGCAGTTCTTC. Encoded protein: CASSSLTSGRANEQFF.

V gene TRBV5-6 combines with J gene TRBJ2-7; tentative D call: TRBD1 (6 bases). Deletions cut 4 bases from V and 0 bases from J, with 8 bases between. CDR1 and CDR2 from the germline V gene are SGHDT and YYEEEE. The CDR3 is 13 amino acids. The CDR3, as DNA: TGTGCCAGCAGCAACAGGGTCTCCTACGAGCAGTACTTC. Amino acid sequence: CASSNRVSYEQYF.

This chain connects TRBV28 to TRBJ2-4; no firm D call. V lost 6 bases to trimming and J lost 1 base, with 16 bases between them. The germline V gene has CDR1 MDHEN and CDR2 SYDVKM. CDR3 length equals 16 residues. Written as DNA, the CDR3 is TGTGCCAGCAGCCCAGGACCCCTAGGCGCCAAAAACATTCAGTACTTC. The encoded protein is CASSPGPLGAKNIQYF.

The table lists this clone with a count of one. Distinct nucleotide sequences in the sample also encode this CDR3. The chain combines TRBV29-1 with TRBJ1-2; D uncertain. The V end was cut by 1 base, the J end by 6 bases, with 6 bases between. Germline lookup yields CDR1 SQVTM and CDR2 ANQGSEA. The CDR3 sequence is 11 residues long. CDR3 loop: CSVEARNGYTF. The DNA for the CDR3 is TGCAGCGTTGAAGCCCGGAATGGCTACACCTTC.

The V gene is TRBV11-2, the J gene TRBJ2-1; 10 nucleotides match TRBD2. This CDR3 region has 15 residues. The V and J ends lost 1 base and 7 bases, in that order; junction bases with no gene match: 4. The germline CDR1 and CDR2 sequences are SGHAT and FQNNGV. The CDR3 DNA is TGTGCCAGCAGCTTAGGGACTAGCGGTGGGAATGAGCAGTTCTTC. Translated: CASSLGTSGGNEQFF.

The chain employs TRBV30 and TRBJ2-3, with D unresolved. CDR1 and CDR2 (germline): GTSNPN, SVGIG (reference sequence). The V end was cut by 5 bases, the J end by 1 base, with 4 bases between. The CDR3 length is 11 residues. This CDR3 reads CAWSGTDTQYF. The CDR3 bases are TGTGCCTGGTCCGGCACAGATACGCAGTATTTT.

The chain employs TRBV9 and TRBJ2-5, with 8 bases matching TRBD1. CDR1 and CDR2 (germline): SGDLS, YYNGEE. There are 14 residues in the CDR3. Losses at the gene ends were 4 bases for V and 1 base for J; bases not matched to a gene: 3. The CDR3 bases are TGTGCCAGCAGCCCAGACAGGGGCCAAGAGACCCAGTACTTC. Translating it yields CASSPDRGQETQYF.

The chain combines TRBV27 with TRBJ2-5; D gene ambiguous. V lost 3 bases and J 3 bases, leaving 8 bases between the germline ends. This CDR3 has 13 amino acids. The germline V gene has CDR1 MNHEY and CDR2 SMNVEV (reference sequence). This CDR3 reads CASSLVAEETQYF. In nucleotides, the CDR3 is TGTGCCAGCAGTTTGGTTGCCGAAGAGACCCAGTACTTC.

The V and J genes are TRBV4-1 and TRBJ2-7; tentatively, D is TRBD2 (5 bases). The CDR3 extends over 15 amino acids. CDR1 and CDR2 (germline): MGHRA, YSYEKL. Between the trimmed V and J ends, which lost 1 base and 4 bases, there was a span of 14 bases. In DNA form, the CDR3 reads TGCGCCAGCAGCCAAGGGCCCACCTCGGGGTACGAGCAGTACTTC. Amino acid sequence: CASSQGPTSGYEQYF.

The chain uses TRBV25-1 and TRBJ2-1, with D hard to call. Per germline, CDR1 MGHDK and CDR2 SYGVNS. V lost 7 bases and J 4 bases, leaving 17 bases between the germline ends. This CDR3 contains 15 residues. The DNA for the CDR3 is TGTGCCAGCACCAAAGCTGCTGAAGTATACAATGAGCAGTTCTTC. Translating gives CASTKAAEVYNEQFF.

Written as DNA, the CDR3 is TGTGCCAGCAGTTACGAGCGGGAGACAGATACGCAGTATTTT. Translating gives CASSYERETDTQYF. J is TRBJ2-3 and V is TRBV6-5; 8 bases fit TRBD2. In germline, CDR1 is MNHEY, CDR2 SVGAGI. After removal of 2 bases from V and 3 bases from J, the junction contained 1 base not matched to a gene. The length of the CDR3 is 14 residues.

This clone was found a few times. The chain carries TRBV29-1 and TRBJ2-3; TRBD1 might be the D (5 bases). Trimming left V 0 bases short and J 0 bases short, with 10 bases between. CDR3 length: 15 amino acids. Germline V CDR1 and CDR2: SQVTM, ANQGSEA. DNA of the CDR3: TGCAGCGTTGAAGATCCAGGGTTTAGCACAGATACGCAGTATTTT. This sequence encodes CSVEDPGFSTDTQYF.

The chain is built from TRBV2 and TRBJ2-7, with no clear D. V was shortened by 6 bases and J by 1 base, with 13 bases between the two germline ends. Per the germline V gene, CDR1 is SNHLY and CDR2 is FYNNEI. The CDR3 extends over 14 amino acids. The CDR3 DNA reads TGTGCCAGCAGGGAATTGGACGGGTCCTACGAGCAGTACTTC. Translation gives CASRELDGSYEQYF.

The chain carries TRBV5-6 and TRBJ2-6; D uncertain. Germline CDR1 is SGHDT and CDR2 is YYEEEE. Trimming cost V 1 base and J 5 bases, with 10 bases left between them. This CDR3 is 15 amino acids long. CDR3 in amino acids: CASSLTTGWANVLTF. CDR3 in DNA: TGTGCCAGCAGCTTGACCACCGGCTGGGCCAACGTCCTGACTTTC.

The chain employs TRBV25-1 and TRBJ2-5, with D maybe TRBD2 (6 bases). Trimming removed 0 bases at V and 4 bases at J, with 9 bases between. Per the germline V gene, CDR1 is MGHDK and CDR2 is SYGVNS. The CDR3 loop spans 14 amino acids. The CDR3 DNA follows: TGTGCCAGCAGTGAATACGGGGGACCAGAGACCCAGTACTTC. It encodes CASSEYGGPETQYF.

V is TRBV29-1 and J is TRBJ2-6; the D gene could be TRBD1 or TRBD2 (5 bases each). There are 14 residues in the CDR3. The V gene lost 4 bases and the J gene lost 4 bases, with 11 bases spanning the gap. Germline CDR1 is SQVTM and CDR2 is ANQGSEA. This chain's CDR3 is CSVVSGTGANVLTF. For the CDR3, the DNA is TGCAGCGTTGTCTCAGGGACCGGGGCCAACGTCCTGACTTTC.

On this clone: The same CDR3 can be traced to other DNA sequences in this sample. The DNA of the CDR3 is TGTGCCAGCAGTTTGGGGGGCTCCTACGAGCAGTACTTC. Translated: CASSLGGSYEQYF. The V gene is TRBV27, the J gene TRBJ2-7; a weak D match, TRBD2 (6 bases). The CDR3 has 13 residues. V was pared by 3 bases and J by 0 bases, with 6 bases between. Germline values: CDR1 MNHEY, CDR2 SMNVEV (reference sequence).

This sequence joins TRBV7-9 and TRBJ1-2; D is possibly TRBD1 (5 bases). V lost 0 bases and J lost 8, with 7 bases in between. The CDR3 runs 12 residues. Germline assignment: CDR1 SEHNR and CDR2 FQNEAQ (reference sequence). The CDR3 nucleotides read TGTGCCAGCAGCTTAGCAGGGACGGGCTACACCTTC. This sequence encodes CASSLAGTGYTF.

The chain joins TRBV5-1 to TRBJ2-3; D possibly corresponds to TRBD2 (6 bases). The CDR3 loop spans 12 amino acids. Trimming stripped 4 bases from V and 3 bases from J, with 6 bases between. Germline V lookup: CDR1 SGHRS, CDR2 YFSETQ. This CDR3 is CASSGRTDTQYF. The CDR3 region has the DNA TGCGCCAGCAGCGGGAGGACAGATACGCAGTATTTT.